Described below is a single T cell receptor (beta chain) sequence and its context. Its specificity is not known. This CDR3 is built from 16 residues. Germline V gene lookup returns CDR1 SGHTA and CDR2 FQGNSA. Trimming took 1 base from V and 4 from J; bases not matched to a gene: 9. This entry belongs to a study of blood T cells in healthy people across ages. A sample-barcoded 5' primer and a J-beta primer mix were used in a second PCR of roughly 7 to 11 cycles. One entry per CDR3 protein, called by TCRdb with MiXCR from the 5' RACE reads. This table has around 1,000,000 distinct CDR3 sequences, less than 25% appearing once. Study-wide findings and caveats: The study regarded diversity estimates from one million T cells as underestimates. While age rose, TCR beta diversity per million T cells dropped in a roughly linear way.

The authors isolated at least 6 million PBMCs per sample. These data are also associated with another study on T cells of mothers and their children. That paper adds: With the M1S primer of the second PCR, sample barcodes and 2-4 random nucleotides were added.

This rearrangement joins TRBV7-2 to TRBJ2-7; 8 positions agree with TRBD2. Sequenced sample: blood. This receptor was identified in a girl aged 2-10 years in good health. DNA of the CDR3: TGTGCCAGCAGCTTAGTAACGGGGGGGCCTGGTTACGAGCAGTACTTC. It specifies CASSLVTGGPGYEQYF.